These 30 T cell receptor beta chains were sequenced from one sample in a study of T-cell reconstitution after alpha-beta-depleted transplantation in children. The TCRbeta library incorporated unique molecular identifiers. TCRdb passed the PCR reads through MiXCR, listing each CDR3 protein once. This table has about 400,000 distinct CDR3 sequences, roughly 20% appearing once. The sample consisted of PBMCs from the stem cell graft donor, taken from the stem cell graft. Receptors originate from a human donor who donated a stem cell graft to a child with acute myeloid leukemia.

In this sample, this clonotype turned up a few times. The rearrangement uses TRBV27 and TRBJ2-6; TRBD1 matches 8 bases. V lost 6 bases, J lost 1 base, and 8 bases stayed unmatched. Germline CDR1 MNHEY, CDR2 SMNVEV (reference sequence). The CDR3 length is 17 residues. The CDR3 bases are TGTGCCAGCAGACGCGACAGGGGAGGTTCTGGGGCCAACGTCCTGACTTTC. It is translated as CASRRDRGGSGANVLTF.

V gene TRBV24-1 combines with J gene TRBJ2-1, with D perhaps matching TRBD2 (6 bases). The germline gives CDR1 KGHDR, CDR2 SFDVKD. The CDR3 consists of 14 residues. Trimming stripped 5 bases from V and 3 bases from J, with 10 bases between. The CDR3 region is CATSGWRDYNEQFF. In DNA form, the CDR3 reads TGTGCCACCAGTGGTTGGCGGGACTACAATGAGCAGTTCTTC.

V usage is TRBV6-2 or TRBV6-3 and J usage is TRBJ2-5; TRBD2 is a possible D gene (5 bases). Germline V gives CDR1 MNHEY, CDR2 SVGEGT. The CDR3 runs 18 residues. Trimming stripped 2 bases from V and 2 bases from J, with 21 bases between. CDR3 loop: CASSYPTAGTPGQETQYF. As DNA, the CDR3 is TGTGCCAGCAGTTACCCCACCGCAGGAACGCCGGGGCAAGAGACCCAGTACTTC.

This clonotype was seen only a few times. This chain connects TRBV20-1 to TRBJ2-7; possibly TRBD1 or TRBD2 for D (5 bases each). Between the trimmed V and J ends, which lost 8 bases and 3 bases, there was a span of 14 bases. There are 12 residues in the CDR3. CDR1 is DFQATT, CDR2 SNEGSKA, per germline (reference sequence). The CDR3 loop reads CSHRDLFYEQYF. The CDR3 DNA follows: TGCAGTCACCGGGACCTGTTCTACGAGCAGTACTTC.

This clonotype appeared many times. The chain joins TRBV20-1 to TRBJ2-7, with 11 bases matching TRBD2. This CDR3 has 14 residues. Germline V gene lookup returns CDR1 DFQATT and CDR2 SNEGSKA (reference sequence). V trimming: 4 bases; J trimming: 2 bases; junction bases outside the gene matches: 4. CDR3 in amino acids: CSATGLAVTYEQYF. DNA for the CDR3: TGCAGTGCTACGGGACTAGCGGTTACCTACGAGCAGTACTTC.

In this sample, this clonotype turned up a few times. The CDR3 DNA follows: TGTGCCAGCAGCGTAGGTGGGCAGAAACCAACCTACGAGCAGTACTTC. Encoded protein: CASSVGGQKPTYEQYF. The chain carries TRBV9 and TRBJ2-7, with no clear D. The V and J ends lost 0 bases and 2 bases respectively, with 15 bases between them. Per the germline V gene, CDR1 is SGDLS and CDR2 is YYNGEE. The CDR3 contains 16 residues.

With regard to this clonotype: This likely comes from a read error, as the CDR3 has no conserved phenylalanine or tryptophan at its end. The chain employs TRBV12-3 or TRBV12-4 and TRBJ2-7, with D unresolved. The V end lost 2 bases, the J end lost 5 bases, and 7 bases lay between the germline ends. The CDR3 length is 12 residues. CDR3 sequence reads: CASSLWVHEQYL. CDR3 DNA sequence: TGTGCCAGCAGTTTATGGGTGCACGAGCAGTACTTG.

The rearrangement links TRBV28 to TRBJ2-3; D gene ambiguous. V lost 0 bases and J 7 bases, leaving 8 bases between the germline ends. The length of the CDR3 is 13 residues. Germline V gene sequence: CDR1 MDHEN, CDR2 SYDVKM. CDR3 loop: CASSLWSAHTQYF. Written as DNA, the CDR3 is TGTGCCAGCAGTTTATGGTCGGCCCATACGCAGTATTTT.

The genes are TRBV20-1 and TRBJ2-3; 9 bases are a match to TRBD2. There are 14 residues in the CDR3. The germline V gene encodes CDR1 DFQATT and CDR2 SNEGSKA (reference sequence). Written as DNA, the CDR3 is TGCAGCACCTCTAGCGGGATAGGGGCAGATACGCAGTATTTT. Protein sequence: CSTSSGIGADTQYF.

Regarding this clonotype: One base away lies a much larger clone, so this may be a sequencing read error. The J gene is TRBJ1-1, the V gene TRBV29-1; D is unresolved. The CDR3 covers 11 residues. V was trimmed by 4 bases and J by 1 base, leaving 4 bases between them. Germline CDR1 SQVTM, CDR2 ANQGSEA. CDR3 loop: CSVVENTEAFF. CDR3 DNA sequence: TGCAGCGTTGTGGAGAACACTGAAGCTTTCTTT.

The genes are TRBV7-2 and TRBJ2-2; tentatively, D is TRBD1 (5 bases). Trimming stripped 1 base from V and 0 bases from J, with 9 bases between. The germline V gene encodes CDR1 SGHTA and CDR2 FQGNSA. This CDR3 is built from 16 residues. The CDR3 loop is CASSLDGAANTGELFF. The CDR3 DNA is TGTGCCAGCAGCTTAGATGGGGCCGCGAACACCGGGGAGCTGTTTTTT.

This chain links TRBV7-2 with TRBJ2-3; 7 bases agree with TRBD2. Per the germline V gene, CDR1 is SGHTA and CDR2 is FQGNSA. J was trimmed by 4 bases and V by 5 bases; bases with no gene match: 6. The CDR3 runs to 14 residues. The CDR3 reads CASSLGLDADTQYF. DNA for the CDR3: TGTGCCAGCAGCCTAGGACTAGACGCAGATACGCAGTATTTT.

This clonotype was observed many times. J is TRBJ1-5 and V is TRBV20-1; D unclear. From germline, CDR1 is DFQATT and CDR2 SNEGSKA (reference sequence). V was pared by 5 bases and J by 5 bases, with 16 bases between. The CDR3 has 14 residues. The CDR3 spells CSAPKDGYHQPQHF. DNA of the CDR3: TGCAGTGCTCCCAAGGACGGATACCATCAGCCCCAGCATTTT.

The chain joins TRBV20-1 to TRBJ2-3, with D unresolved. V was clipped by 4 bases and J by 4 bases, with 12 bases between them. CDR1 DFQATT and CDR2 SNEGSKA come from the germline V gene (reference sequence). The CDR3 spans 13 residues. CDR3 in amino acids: CSATGPQADTQYF. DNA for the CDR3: TGCAGTGCTACCGGTCCCCAGGCAGATACGCAGTATTTT.

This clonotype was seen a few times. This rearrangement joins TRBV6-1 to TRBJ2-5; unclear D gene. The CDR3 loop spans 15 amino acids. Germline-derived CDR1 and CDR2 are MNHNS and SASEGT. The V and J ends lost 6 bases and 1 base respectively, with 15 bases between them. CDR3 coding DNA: TGTGCCAGCAGGGGCCGATACAGCATCCAAGAGACCCAGTACTTC. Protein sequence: CASRGRYSIQETQYF.

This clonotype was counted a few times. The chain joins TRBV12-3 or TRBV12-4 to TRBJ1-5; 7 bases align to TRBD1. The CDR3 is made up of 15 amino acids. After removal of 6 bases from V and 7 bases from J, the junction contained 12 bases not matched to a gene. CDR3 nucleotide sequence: TGTGCCAGCAGCCCCCCGCCGGACAGGTTACAGCCCCAGCATTTT. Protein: CASSPPPDRLQPQHF.

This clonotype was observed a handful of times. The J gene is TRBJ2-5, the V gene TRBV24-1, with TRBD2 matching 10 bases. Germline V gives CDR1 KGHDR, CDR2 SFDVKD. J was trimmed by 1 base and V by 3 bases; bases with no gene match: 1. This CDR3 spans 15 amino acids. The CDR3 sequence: CATSDPSGSQETQYF. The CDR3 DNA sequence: TGTGCCACCAGTGATCCTAGCGGGAGCCAAGAGACCCAGTACTTC.

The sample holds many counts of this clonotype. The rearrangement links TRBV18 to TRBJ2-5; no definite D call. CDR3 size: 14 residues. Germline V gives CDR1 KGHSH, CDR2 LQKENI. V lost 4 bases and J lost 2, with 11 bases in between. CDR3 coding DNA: TGTGCCAGCTCACTAAGGACGGAACAAGAGACCCAGTACTTC. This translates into CASSLRTEQETQYF.

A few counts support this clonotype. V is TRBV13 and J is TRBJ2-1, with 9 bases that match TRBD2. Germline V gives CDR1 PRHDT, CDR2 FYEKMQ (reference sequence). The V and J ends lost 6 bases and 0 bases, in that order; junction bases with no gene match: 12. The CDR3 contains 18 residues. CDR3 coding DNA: TGTGCCAGCAGATCCACCACCGGTAGCGGGAGCTCCTACAATGAGCAGTTCTTC. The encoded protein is CASRSTTGSGSSYNEQFF.

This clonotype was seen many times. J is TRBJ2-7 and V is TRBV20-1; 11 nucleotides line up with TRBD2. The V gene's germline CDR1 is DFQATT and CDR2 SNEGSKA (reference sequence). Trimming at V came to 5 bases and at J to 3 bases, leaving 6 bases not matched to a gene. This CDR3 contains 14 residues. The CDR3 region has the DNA TGCAGTGCTGAATCTAGCGGGAGGTACTACGAGCAGTACTTC. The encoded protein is CSAESSGRYYEQYF.

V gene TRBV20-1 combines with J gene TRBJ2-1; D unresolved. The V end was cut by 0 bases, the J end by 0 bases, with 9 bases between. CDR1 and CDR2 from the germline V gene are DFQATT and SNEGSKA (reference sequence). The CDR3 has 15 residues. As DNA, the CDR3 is TGCAGTGCTAGAGATACTAACCTCTCCTACAATGAGCAGTTCTTC. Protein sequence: CSARDTNLSYNEQFF.

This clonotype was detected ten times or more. Here the CDR3 reads CASSSDGNYGYTF. DNA for the CDR3: TGTGCCAGCAGTTCCGACGGCAACTATGGCTACACCTTC. The rearrangement links TRBV12-3 or TRBV12-4 to TRBJ1-2; no definite D call. The CDR3 has 13 residues. V lost 4 bases and J lost 2, with 8 bases in between.

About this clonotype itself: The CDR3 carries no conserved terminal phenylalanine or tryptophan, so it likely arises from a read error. The CDR3 region is CSAPPGETSRSYEQYC. As DNA, the CDR3 is TGCAGTGCGCCCCCGGGGGAAACTAGCCGTTCCTACGAGCAGTACTGC. This rearrangement joins TRBV20-1 to TRBJ2-7, with a tentative D call TRBD2 (6 bases). V was clipped by 6 bases and J by 1 base, with 22 bases between them. Germline V gene lookup returns CDR1 DFQATT and CDR2 SNEGSKA (reference sequence). The CDR3 sequence is 16 residues long.

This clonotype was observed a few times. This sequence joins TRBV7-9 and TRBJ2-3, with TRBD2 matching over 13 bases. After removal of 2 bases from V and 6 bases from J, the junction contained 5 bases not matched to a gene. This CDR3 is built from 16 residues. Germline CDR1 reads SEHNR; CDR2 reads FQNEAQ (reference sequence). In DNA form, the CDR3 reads TGTGCCAGCAGCTTAAAGGGACTAGCGGGATGGGATACGCAGTATTTT. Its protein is CASSLKGLAGWDTQYF.

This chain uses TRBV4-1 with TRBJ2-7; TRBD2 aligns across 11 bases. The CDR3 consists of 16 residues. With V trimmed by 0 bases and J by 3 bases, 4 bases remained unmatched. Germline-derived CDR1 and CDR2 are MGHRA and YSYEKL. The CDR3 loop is CASSQELAGVFYEQYF. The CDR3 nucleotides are TGCGCCAGCAGCCAAGAACTAGCGGGAGTGTTCTACGAGCAGTACTTC.

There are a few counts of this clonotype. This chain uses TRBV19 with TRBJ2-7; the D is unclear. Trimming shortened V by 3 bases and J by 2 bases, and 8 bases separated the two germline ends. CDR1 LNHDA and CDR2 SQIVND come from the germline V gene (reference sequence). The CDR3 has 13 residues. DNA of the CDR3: TGTGCCAGTAGTATCGGTCTTACCTACGAGCAGTACTTC. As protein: CASSIGLTYEQYF.

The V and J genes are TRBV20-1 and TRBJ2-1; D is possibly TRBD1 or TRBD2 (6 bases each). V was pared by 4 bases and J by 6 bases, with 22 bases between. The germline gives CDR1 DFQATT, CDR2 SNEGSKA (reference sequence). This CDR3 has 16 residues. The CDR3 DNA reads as TGCAGTGCTATCGTGGGGGGCGGGAAATGGGGCAATGAGCAGTTCTTC. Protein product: CSAIVGGGKWGNEQFF.

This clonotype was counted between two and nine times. As DNA, the CDR3 is TGTGCCAGCCACCGCGGGACAGGGTGGGGCACAGATACGCAGTATTTT. Translated, it gives CASHRGTGWGTDTQYF. The V and J genes are TRBV6-1 and TRBJ2-3; 9 bases are shared with TRBD1. The CDR3 covers 16 residues. With 8 bases clipped from V and 1 base from J, the junction kept 10 bases outside the gene matches. CDR1 and CDR2 from the germline V gene are MNHNS and SASEGT.

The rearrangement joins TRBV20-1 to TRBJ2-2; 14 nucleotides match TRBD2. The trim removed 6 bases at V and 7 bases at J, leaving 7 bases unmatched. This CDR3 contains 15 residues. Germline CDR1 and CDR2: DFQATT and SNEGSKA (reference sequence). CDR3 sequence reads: CSAIGTSGRIGELFF. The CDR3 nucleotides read TGCAGTGCCATAGGGACTAGCGGGAGAATCGGGGAGCTGTTTTTT.

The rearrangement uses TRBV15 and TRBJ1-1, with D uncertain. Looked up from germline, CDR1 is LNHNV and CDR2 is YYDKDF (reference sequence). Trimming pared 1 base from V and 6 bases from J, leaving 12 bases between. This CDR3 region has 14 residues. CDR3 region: CATSRGRFRPEAFF. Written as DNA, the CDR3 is TGTGCCACCAGCAGAGGGAGGTTTCGACCTGAAGCTTTCTTT.